This T cell receptor beta chain was captured by sequencing in a study of regulatory T cells in long-lasting Graves disease (dated by TCRdb to the early 2020s). Looking at the study overall: In the newly diagnosed Graves' disease group, patients had been taking antithyroid drugs for less than 3 months. This study used TCR sequencing and RNA sequencing of peripheral blood to compare persistent Graves' disease patients against newly diagnosed Graves' disease patients. The study took place in China and was registered as a clinical trial. A total of some 35 samples underwent TCR sequencing, from roughly 13 patients with persistent Graves' disease and around 20 patients with newly diagnosed Graves' disease. On the study overall, not on this receptor specifically: TRBV28, TRBJ1-2 and TRBJ2-5 were preferentially used in persistent disease, while TRBV20-1 and TRBJ2-1 were favored in newly diagnosed disease. Persistent Graves' disease patients showed lower TCR Shannon entropy and fewer highly expanded clones than newly diagnosed patients, suggesting clonal expansion. Persistent patients shared more public clonotypes among themselves (around 3,000) than newly diagnosed patients did (more than 950). Because the primary lesion, thyroid tissue, could not be accessed, the study looked at peripheral blood alone. As a limitation, the authors acknowledged that the small sample size may reduce accuracy. Only the TCR beta chain was sequenced and analyzed.

The sample's time point, from its label and the paper: newly diagnosed GD, antithyroid drugs for less than 3 months. RNA was extracted from PBMCs in TRIzol for both TCR sequencing and RNA sequencing. The diagnosis of Graves' disease was made according to American Thyroid Association guidelines. Patients for the study were recruited at an endocrinology department in Xi'an, China. Each patient gave approximately 10 milliliters of peripheral blood, collected in an EDTA anticoagulant tube. Ficoll Paque Plus density gradient separation was used to isolate PBMCs, and no additional T cell sorting was done. RNA quality was checked with an Agilent 2100 Bioanalyzer and agarose gel, and concentration with a NanoDrop 2000. With respect to this clonotype: Its antigen has not been determined. One base away lies a much larger clone, so this may be a sequencing read error.

The germline V gene encodes CDR1 MNHEY and CDR2 SVGEGT. Including cysteine and phenylalanine, the CDR3 has 13 amino acids. Kept here is only the CDR3 DNA, which spans 39 bases and is read in frame from base 1. V is pared back by 5 bases and J by 4 bases, with 11 bases lying between the germline termini. Library prep was done by multiplex PCR. The sequencer was an Illumina HiSeq 4000. TCR beta libraries were built with iRepertoire HTBI primers and Arm-PCR amplification of CDR3 regions. Before sequencing, the PCR products went through gel purification. In the source study's methods: Across samples, around 58 TRBV and 15 or so TRBJ segments were identified and used for gene usage analysis of CDR3 amino acid clonotypes. COPE and FqMerger were used to merge the filtered high-quality paired reads into contigs. BLAST was used to align contigs to the IMGT TRBV, TRBD and TRBJ reference genes, and CDR3 was defined following IMGT. Highly expanded clones were defined as clonotypes with a frequency above 0.1%. Shannon entropy served as the measure of repertoire diversity, while the Gini coefficient captured V-J evenness. Public clonotypes were defined as clonotypes shared by more than one individual. TCRdb reran the public reads through fastp at Q25 and MiXCR, keeping productive beta chains. CDR3 protein sequences are deduplicated, and each keeps its most common genes and DNA. These V and J calls derive from TCRdb rather than the authors' analysis. The sample table records some 460,000 distinct CDR3 sequences; roughly 16% of these occur just once. Roughly an eighth of the sample comes from the top ten.

These data also featured in a second study, about T cells in Graves' hyperthyroidism and ophthalmopathy. As the second publication notes: Stable Graves' hyperthyroidism was defined as no progression to ophthalmopathy during 18 months of follow-up. The hyperthyroidism patients were between 18 and 65 years old and newly diagnosed, with a disease duration of less than 2 months. Any patient with an uncontrolled infection, another autoimmune disease, pregnancy or lactation was excluded. Diagnoses were based on clinical symptoms, serum thyroxine and TRAb, thyroid ultrasound and orbital computed tomography. The TCR CDR3 was subjected to a first round of RT-PCR using the HTBI primer set and the Qiagen OneStep RT-PCR kit. Most expanded thyroid clonotypes (frequency above 0.001) were also found in blood, which suggests that blood repertoires may mirror thyroid immune responses. In cross-validation, a model built on a 13 V-J signature told ophthalmopathy apart from stable hyperthyroidism with under 90% sensitivity and around 81% specificity, and in testing the same model reached 80%/75%. In validation, the model predicted progression to ophthalmopathy a median of 6.5 months before onset, with roughly 71% sensitivity and about 72% specificity. A discovery cohort of about a hundred patients, approximately 45 with Graves' ophthalmopathy and fewer than 65 with stable Graves' hyperthyroidism, was used to find distinguishing TCR V-J signatures. Whether ophthalmopathy could be predicted prospectively was tested in an independent validation cohort made up of about 18 hyperthyroidism patients plus 17 patients who later progressed to ophthalmopathy. The 100 or so discovery patients were randomly divided into training and test sets at a 7:3 ratio. Thyroid tissue and blood T-cell repertoires from about six Graves' hyperthyroidism patients were also compared in the study. Following sampling, methimazole starting at 30 mg daily was given to hyperthyroidism patients, and high-dose intravenous methylprednisolone was given to ophthalmopathy patients. The libraries were constructed in a second round of multiplex PCR and then size-selected and purified. Libraries were sequenced paired-end with 100 bp reads on an Illumina HiSeq2000. SOAPnuke was used to process the raw data, removing reads that contained adapters or uncalled bases, had a mean Phred below 15, or lacked an exact match to the constant primer or identifier. COPE v1.2.5 was used to merge high-quality paired reads, and clonotypes were defined as unique nucleotide sequences. MiTCR v1.1 was used to align clonotypes to the IMGT TRBV, TRBD and TRBJ reference segments. Analysis was restricted to V-J combinations with a frequency above 0.0001, which covered about 99% of repertoires. The TCS score was defined as the ratio of F50 (clonal expansion) to E x V (chaos), calculated using BLOSUM62-based TCRdist between CDR3 peptides within each V-J. Welch's t-statistics and random forest reduced approximately 520 V-J features to 13, which were used in a naive Bayes classifier (R e1071). Sample size was not statistically predetermined, and blinding of investigators to group allocation was not performed. The paper describes TCR Vbeta CDR3 sequencing of 135 peripheral blood samples, made up of under 50 ophthalmopathy patients, around 78 hyperthyroidism patients and 17 progressor patients.

The material sequenced was peripheral blood mononuclear cells (PBMCs), taken at new diagnosis, from a patient treated with antithyroid drugs. This clonotype was sampled from a man between 35 and 55 years old with Graves disease. Donor details come from another sample of the same person, matched by shared clones. The chain was built from TRBV6-2 or TRBV6-3 and TRBJ2-5, with the D gene not confidently named. The CDR3 protein: CASSATSRETQYF. The sequenced DNA: TGTGCCAGCAGTGCAACAAGTCGAGAGACCCAGTACTTC.